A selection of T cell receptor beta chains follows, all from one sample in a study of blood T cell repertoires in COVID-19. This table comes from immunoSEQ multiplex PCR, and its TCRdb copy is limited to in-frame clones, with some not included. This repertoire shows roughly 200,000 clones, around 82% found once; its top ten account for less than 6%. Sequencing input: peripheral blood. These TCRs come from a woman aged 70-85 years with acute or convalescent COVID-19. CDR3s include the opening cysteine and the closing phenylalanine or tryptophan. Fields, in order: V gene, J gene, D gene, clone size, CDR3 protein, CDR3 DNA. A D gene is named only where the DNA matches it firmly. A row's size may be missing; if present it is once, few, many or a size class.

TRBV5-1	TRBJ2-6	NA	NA	CASSLAGFSGANVLTF	TGCGCCAGCAGCTTGGCGGGATTCTCTGGGGCCAACGTCCTGACTTTC
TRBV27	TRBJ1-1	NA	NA	CASSPRRGGALKAFF	TGTGCCAGCAGTCCCCGGCGGGGGGGCGCGTTAAAAGCTTTCTTT
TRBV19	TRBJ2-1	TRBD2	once	CASSTSGSYNEQFF	TGTGCCAGTAGTACTAGCGGGTCCTACAATGAGCAGTTCTTC
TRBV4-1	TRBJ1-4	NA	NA	CASSQVWPFSTNEKLFF	TGCGCCAGCAGCCAAGTTTGGCCGTTCTCAACTAATGAAAAACTGTTTTTT
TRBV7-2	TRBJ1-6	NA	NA	CASTGRASSYNSPLHF	TGTGCCAGCACCGGGCGGGCAAGCTCCTATAATTCACCCCTCCACTTT
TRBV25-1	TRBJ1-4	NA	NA	CASVGATNEKLFF	TGTGCCAGCGTGGGAGCTACTAATGAAAAACTGTTTTTT
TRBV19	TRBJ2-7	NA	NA	CASREGELQYF	TGTGCCAGTAGAGAGGGGGAACTACAGTACTTC
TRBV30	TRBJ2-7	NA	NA	CAWSSTLATTDEQYF	TGTGCCTGGAGTAGTACCCTGGCAACTACGGACGAGCAGTACTTC
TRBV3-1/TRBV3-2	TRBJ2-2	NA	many	CASSHGSAAPGELFF	TGTGCCAGCAGCCACGGATCTGCGGCGCCCGGGGAGCTGTTTTTT
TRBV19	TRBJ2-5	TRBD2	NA	CASSARKEREGRETQYF	TGTGCCAGTAGTGCCAGGAAGGAGCGGGAGGGCCGGGAGACCCAGTACTTC
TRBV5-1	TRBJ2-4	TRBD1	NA	CASSMGDREENIQYF	TGCGCCAGCAGCATGGGGGACAGGGAGGAAAACATTCAGTACTTC
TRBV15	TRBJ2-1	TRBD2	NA	CATSRDLTGLAGNEQFF	TGTGCCACCAGCAGAGATCTCACGGGACTAGCGGGGAATGAGCAGTTCTTC
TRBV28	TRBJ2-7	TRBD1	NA	CASSRDRGSTYEQYF	TGTGCCAGCAGTCGCGACAGGGGAAGTACCTACGAGCAGTACTTC
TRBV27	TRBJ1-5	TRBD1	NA	CASKTDRGNQPQHF	TGTGCCAGCAAAACAGACAGGGGCAATCAGCCCCAGCATTTT
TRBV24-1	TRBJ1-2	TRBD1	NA	CATSDTGGDYGYTF	TGTGCCACCAGTGATACAGGGGGCGACTATGGCTACACCTTC
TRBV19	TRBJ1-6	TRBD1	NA	CASSIGTGGLSSPLHF	TGTGCCAGTAGTATCGGGACAGGGGGCCTCAGTTCACCCCTCCACTTT
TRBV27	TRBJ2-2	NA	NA	CASRGRKNTGELFF	TGTGCCTCCCGGGGGAGAAAGAACACCGGGGAGCTGTTTTTT
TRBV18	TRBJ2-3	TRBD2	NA	CASSPVSGTTDTQYF	TGTGCCAGCTCACCTGTTAGCGGGACCACAGATACGCAGTATTTT
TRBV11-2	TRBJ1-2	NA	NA	CASSLERISAAPRGYTF	TGTGCCAGCAGCTTAGAAAGGATATCGGCAGCACCTAGAGGCTACACCTTC
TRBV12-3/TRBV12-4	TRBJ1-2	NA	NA	CASSLVSFYGYTF	TGTGCCAGCAGTTTAGTCAGTTTCTATGGCTACACCTTC
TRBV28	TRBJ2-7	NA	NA	CASSFIAGTYEQYF	TGTGCCAGCAGTTTTATCGCGGGTACCTACGAGCAGTACTTC
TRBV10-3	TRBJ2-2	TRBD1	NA	CATRRDRGTNTGELFF	TGTGCCACGAGACGAGACAGGGGGACGAACACCGGGGAGCTGTTTTTT
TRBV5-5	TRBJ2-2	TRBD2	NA	CASSLARLAVLTGELFF	TGTGCCAGCAGCTTGGCGCGACTAGCGGTTCTTACCGGGGAGCTGTTTTTT
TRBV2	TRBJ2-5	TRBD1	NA	CASSDDRVQETQYF	TGTGCCAGCAGTGACGACAGGGTCCAAGAGACCCAGTACTTC
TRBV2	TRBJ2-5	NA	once	CASSETRQETQYF	TGTGCCAGCAGCGAGACTAGACAAGAGACCCAGTACTTC
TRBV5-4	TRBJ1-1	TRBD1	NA	CASSWNRGRAEAFF	TGTGCCAGCAGCTGGAACAGGGGGCGAGCTGAAGCTTTCTTT
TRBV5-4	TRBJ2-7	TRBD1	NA	CASSPGGQGAGEQYF	TGTGCCAGCAGCCCTGGGGGACAGGGGGCCGGCGAGCAGTACTTC
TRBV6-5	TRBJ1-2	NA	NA	CASTWGEAVNYGYTF	TGTGCCAGCACCTGGGGGGAGGCAGTCAACTATGGCTACACCTTC
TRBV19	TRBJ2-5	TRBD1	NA	CASSTQGNGATQYF	TGTGCCAGTAGTACACAGGGGAATGGAGCGACCCAGTACTTC
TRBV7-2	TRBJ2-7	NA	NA	CASSFRGGTYEQYF	TGTGCCAGCAGCTTCCGAGGGGGAACCTACGAGCAGTACTTC
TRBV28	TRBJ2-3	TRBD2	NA	CASSSSGRLQYF	TGTGCCAGCAGCAGCAGCGGGAGGTTACAGTATTTT
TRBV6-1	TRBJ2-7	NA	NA	CASSEPVEQYF	TGTGCCAGCAGTGAACCGGTCGAGCAGTACTTC
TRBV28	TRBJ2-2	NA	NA	CASSQIQDFGELFF	TGTGCCAGCAGTCAAATACAGGATTTCGGGGAGCTGTTTTTT
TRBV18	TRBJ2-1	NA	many	CASSPARLNEQFF	TGTGCCAGCTCACCAGCCAGGCTAAATGAGCAGTTCTTC
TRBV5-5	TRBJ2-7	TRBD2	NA	CASSPNALAGFYEQYF	TGTGCCAGCAGTCCAAACGCACTAGCGGGATTTTACGAGCAGTACTTC
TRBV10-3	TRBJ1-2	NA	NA	CAISESSAGLSNYGYTF	TGTGCCATCAGTGAGTCGAGCGCGGGACTATCTAACTATGGCTACACCTTC
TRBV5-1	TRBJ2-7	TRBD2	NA	CASSLAGGSYEQYF	TGCGCCAGCAGCCTAGCGGGAGGGTCCTACGAGCAGTACTTC
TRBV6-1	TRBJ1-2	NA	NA	CASSDSAGRYGYTF	TGTGCCAGCAGTGATTCCGCAGGGCGGTATGGCTACACCTTC
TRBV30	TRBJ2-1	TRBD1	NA	CAWTPTGTNEQFF	TGTGCCTGGACCCCGACAGGGACCAATGAGCAGTTCTTC
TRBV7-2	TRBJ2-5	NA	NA	CASSQGGFGQETQYF	TGTGCCAGCAGCCAAGGGGGTTTTGGACAAGAGACCCAGTACTTC
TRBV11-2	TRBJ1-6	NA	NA	CASSIGQNNSPLHF	TGTGCCAGCAGCATAGGACAGAATAATTCACCCCTCCACTTT